What follows are 15 T cell receptor beta chains derived from one specimen sequenced in a study of T cell changes during pregnancy in multiple sclerosis. Some clones are missing from TCRdb's copy, which holds only in-frame ones; the method was immunoSEQ multiplex PCR. The repertoire holds tens of thousands of clones, with roughly 92% as singletons. The specimen was peripheral blood, collected in the third trimester of pregnancy. The receptors here all came from a female donor in good health, enrolled as a control in a pregnancy study.

The V gene is TRBV2, the J gene TRBJ1-2, with 9 bases that match TRBD1. V lost 6 bases and J lost 8; bases outside the gene matches: 13. Germline CDR1 is SNHLY and CDR2 is FYNNEI. The CDR3 has 15 amino acids. The CDR3 DNA is TGTGCCAGCAGCCCCTCCGGGACAGGGAGAGAAGGCTACACCTTC. Encoded protein: CASSPSGTGREGYTF. The full variable domain, rest sourced from reference TRBV2 and TRBJ1-2, is EPEVTQTPSHQVTQMGQEVILRCVPISNHLYFYWYRQILGQKVEFLVSFYNNEISEKSEIFDDQFSVERPDGSNFTLKIRSTKLEDSAMYFCASSPSGTGREGYTFGSGTRLTVV.

The CDR3 region is CASRAGAGGYTF. As DNA, the CDR3 is TGTGCCAGTCGAGCCGGCGCAGGCGGCTACACCTTC. The chain joins TRBV19 to TRBJ1-2; D is unresolved. From germline, CDR1 is LNHDA and CDR2 SQIVND (reference sequence). The ends were cut back, 8 bases at V and 8 bases at J, with 15 bases in the middle. The CDR3 extends over 12 amino acids.

The chain carries TRBV7-8 and TRBJ2-7; 10 nucleotides line up with TRBD2. V was pared by 1 base and J by 0 bases, with 9 bases of the junction left unmatched. CDR1 and CDR2 from the germline V gene are SGHVS and FQNEAQ. The CDR3 consists of 18 residues. DNA of the CDR3: TGTGCCAGCAGCTTAGACTTAGCGGGGGGCCTGGACTCCTACGAGCAGTACTTC. Protein: CASSLDLAGGLDSYEQYF. Full variable domain (missing parts from reference TRBV7-8 and TRBJ2-7): GAGVSQSPRYKVAKRGQDVALRCDPISGHVSLFWYQQALGQGPEFLTYFQNEAQLDKSGLPSDRFFAERPEGSVSTLKIQRTQQEDSAVYLCASSLDLAGGLDSYEQYFGPGTRLTVT.

This clone appeared a single time. The gene calls are TRBV5-1 and TRBJ2-7; possible D gene TRBD2, 6 bases. V was cut by 4 bases and J by 2 bases, with 16 bases left in between. The CDR3 is 15 residues long. From germline, CDR1 is SGHRS and CDR2 YFSETQ. Here the CDR3 DNA reads TGCGCCAGCAGCCCTTCAGGGCGGACTACCTACGAGCAGTACTTC. Amino acids: CASSPSGRTTYEQYF.

This chain connects TRBV4-1 to TRBJ2-5, with D possibly matching TRBD2 (7 bases). V was trimmed by 4 bases and J by 7 bases, leaving 16 bases between them. The length of the CDR3 is 14 residues. Germline CDR1 and CDR2: MGHRA and YSYEKL. CDR3 loop: CASSPLTGRGTQYF. DNA for the CDR3: TGCGCCAGCAGCCCACTAACAGGGAGGGGGACCCAGTACTTC.

The chain couples TRBV19 to TRBJ2-1, with 8 bases aligning to TRBD1. The CDR3 extends over 17 amino acids. The ends lost 6 bases at V and 3 bases at J; junction bases unmatched: 13. Germline CDR1 is LNHDA and CDR2 is SQIVND (reference sequence). The CDR3 region is CASSATLTGGFYNEQFF. CDR3 nucleotides: TGTGCCAGTAGCGCCACCCTAACAGGGGGATTCTACAATGAGCAGTTCTTC.

The V and J genes are TRBV7-2 and TRBJ2-5; the match to TRBD2 covers 7 bases. Germline CDR1 and CDR2: SGHTA and FQGNSA. V shed 4 bases and J 5 bases; nucleotides not matched to a gene: 4. The CDR3 is made up of 13 amino acids. The CDR3 spells CASSSQGGETQYF. As DNA, the CDR3 is TGTGCCAGCAGCTCTCAGGGAGGGGAGACCCAGTACTTC.

The chain carries TRBV19 and TRBJ1-1; possibly TRBD1 for D (5 bases). Germline-derived CDR1 and CDR2 are LNHDA and SQIVND (reference sequence). The CDR3 totals 14 residues. The germline V and J ends were trimmed by 10 bases and 1 base, with 16 bases remaining between them. The CDR3 nucleotides are TGTGCCATCGCGTCGGCGGGGGGGAACACTGAAGCTTTCTTT. Encoded protein: CAIASAGGNTEAFF.

The CDR3 here is CASGRGEAFF. DNA for the CDR3: TGTGCCTCCGGGAGGGGTGAAGCTTTCTTT. The chain uses TRBV6-1 and TRBJ1-1, with D possibly TRBD1 on 5 matching bases. The V gene lost 11 bases and the J gene lost 7 bases, with 11 bases spanning the gap. CDR1 is MNHNS and CDR2 is SASEGT in the germline V gene. This CDR3 comprises 10 residues.

This chain uses TRBV13 with TRBJ2-4; 7 nucleotides align to TRBD2. CDR3 size: 14 residues. The V gene end was trimmed by 3 bases and the J gene end by 5 bases; junction bases not matched to a gene: 4. The germline V gene encodes CDR1 PRHDT and CDR2 FYEKMQ (reference sequence). CDR3 region: CASSFIAGENIQYF. As DNA, the CDR3 is TGTGCCAGCAGCTTCATAGCGGGTGAAAACATTCAGTACTTC.

The rearrangement uses TRBV10-3 and TRBJ2-7; TRBD2 agrees at 14 bases. The CDR3 loop spans 16 amino acids. With V trimmed by 6 bases and J by 3 bases, 7 bases remained unmatched. Per germline, CDR1 ENHRY and CDR2 SYGVKD. For the CDR3, the DNA is TGTGCCATCAGCGGACTAGCGGGAGGACCTCTCTACGAGCAGTACTTC. Amino acids: CAISGLAGGPLYEQYF.

This rearrangement joins TRBV13 to TRBJ2-2; TRBD2 matches at 8 bases. The CDR3 length is 15 residues. Germline V gene sequence: CDR1 PRHDT, CDR2 FYEKMQ (reference sequence). With 4 bases clipped from V and 1 base from J, the junction kept 2 bases outside the gene matches. CDR3 nucleotide sequence: TGTGCCAGCAGCTCCGGGGGGGGGAACACCGGGGAGCTGTTTTTT. Protein sequence: CASSSGGGNTGELFF. The whole variable domain, filled in from reference TRBV13 and TRBJ2-2, reads AAGVIQSPRHLIKEKRETATLKCYPIPRHDTVYWYQQGPGQDPQFLISFYEKMQSDKGSIPDRFSAQQFSDYHSELNMSSLELGDSALYFCASSSGGGNTGELFFGEGSRLTVL.

The rearrangement joins TRBV5-4 to TRBJ2-3, with 9 bases that match TRBD2. Germline CDR1 is SGHNT and CDR2 is YYREEE (reference sequence). V shed 4 bases, J shed 1 base, and the junction held 7 bases outside the gene matches. The CDR3 loop spans 16 amino acids. CDR3 in DNA: TGTGCCAGCAGCCGCGGGCGGGGGGGTGGCACAGATACGCAGTATTTT. Its translation is CASSRGRGGGTDTQYF.

The chain has TRBV18 and TRBJ1-4, with D uncertain. V was cut by 0 bases and J by 7 bases, with 18 bases left in between. Germline CDR1 reads KGHSH; CDR2 reads LQKENI. The CDR3 is made up of 17 amino acids. DNA for the CDR3: TGTGCCAGCTCACCACCGGAGACCGTGGAAGTCGGTGAAAAACTGTTTTTT. Encoded protein: CASSPPETVEVGEKLFF. The whole variable domain, filled in from reference TRBV18 and TRBJ1-4, reads NAGVMQNPRHLVRRRGQEARLRCSPMKGHSHVYWYRQLPEEGLKFMVYLQKENIIDESGMPKERFSAEFPKEGPSILRIQQVVRGDSAAYFCASSPPETVEVGEKLFFGSGTQLSVL.

This sequence joins TRBV10-1 and TRBJ2-7, with 10 bases matching TRBD2. Germline V gene data show CDR1 as WNHNN and CDR2 as SYGVQD (reference sequence). There are 14 residues in the CDR3. After removal of 8 bases from V and 6 bases from J, the junction contained 10 bases not matched to a gene. CDR3 DNA: TGCGCCAGCCGACCCGGGACTAGCGTATCCGAGCAGTACTTC. This translates into CASRPGTSVSEQYF.